This T cell receptor beta chain comes out of a study of OX40 agonist ivuxolimab in advanced cancers. Study-level background: Under the entry rules, prior anti-PD-1, anti-PD-L1 or anti-CTLA-4 therapy was allowed, and roughly 43% had some. There were three patients with partial responses, one having hepatocellular carcinoma and two cutaneous melanoma.

V lost 4 bases and J 4 bases, leaving 13 bases between the germline ends. The CDR3 spans 14 residues. Per the germline V gene, CDR1 is LGHNA and CDR2 is YNFKEQ. Sequenced by immunoSEQ multiplex PCR; TCRdb stores in-frame clones only, minus some. Altogether 60,000 to 100,000 clones are present, about 93% being singletons, with the ten largest covering about a fifth. Specimen: CD4+ or CD8+ T cells sorted from blood, collected in a trial of the OX40 agonist ivuxolimab. V and J are TRBV4-2 and TRBJ2-5; weak D call: TRBD2 (6 bases). The receptor was derived from an adult with an advanced solid tumor such as melanoma, head and neck, liver or kidney cancer. The CDR3 loop reads CASSPEGLAETQYF. The CDR3 DNA reads as TGTGCCAGCAGCCCCGAGGGACTCGCAGAGACCCAGTACTTC.